The 3 T cell receptor beta chains in this list originate from one sample, sequenced in a study of blood T cells in healthy people across ages. Primed by a sample-barcoded 5' primer and a J-beta primer mix, a second PCR proceeded for 7 to 11 cycles. TCRdb fed the 5' RACE reads into MiXCR, producing one record per CDR3 protein. The sample shows roughly 640,000 distinct CDR3 sequences, less than 35% of them seen only once. The specimen sequenced was blood. The receptors originated from an elderly woman in good health.

This clonotype was picked up many times. The chain combines TRBV10-3 with TRBJ1-2, with TRBD1 as a possible D gene (6 bases). Germline V gives CDR1 ENHRY, CDR2 SYGVKD. V lost 0 bases to trimming and J lost 4 bases, with 9 bases between them. This CDR3 region has 14 residues. The CDR3 nucleotides are TGTGCCATCAGTGAGTCGAGGGGGACCTATGGCTACACCTTC. It specifies CAISESRGTYGYTF.

This clonotype was observed at least ten times. The chain carries TRBV7-3 and TRBJ2-1; 9 bases line up with TRBD2. This CDR3 has 16 amino acids. The V gene end was trimmed by 0 bases and the J gene end by 1 base; junction bases not matched to a gene: 1. Germline lookup yields CDR1 SGHTA and CDR2 FQGTGA. The DNA for the CDR3 is TGTGCCAGCAGCTTAACTAGCGGGGGATCCTACAATGAGCAGTTCTTC. Its translation: CASSLTSGGSYNEQFF.

This chain uses TRBV7-2 with TRBJ2-1; TRBD2 might be the D (6 bases). The V end was cut by 5 bases, the J end by 8 bases, with 13 bases between. Germline assignment: CDR1 SGHTA and CDR2 FQGNSA. The CDR3 has 13 amino acids. The chain's CDR3 is CASSPTSGDEQFF. CDR3 bases: TGTGCCAGCAGCCCGACTAGTGGGGATGAGCAGTTCTTC.